The 19 T cell receptor beta chains presented below share a single source sample, sequenced in a study of blood T cell repertoires in COVID-19. Sequenced by immunoSEQ multiplex PCR; TCRdb stores in-frame clones only, minus some. The sample consists of about 350,000 clones, approximately 87% of them appearing once. Input material: PBMCs or T cells enriched from blood (not recorded which). The receptors shown here come from a woman aged 25-40 years who had recovered from COVID-19.

The chain joins TRBV27 to TRBJ1-6, with 10 bases fitting TRBD1. Germline assignment: CDR1 MNHEY and CDR2 SMNVEV (reference sequence). V shed 6 bases and J 7 bases; nucleotides not matched to a gene: 6. CDR3 size: 15 residues. Here the CDR3 reads CASSDRGLRNSPLHF. DNA for the CDR3: TGTGCCAGCAGCGACAGGGGGCTGAGGAATTCACCCCTCCACTTT.

This clone was observed once. This chain uses TRBV4-2 with TRBJ1-1, with D unclear. V dropped 4 bases and J dropped 2 bases, with 11 bases sitting between them. The CDR3 spans 14 residues. Germline V gives CDR1 LGHNA, CDR2 YNFKEQ. The chain's CDR3 is CASSRGRGNTEAFF. CDR3 DNA sequence: TGTGCCAGCAGCCGCGGACGGGGAAACACTGAAGCTTTCTTT.

The chain is built from TRBV5-4 and TRBJ2-5; D might be TRBD1 (8 bases). The CDR3 has 14 amino acids. Trimming took 4 bases from V and 5 from J, leaving 15 bases between them. Germline CDR1 is SGHNT and CDR2 is YYREEE (reference sequence). The CDR3 bases are TGTGCCAGCAGCCGAGTACAGGGGGGGGAGACCCAGTACTTC. This translates into CASSRVQGGETQYF.

The gene calls are TRBV19 and TRBJ1-2, with D maybe TRBD1 (6 bases). This CDR3 has 13 residues. Trimming took off 3 bases at V and 4 bases at J, with 9 bases between the two ends. CDR1 is LNHDA and CDR2 is SQIVND in the germline V gene (reference sequence). The CDR3 sequence: CASSIGQFYGYTF. The CDR3 nucleotides are TGTGCCAGTAGTATCGGACAGTTCTATGGCTACACCTTC. The full variable domain, in which reference TRBV19 and TRBJ1-2 provide the parts outside the CDR3, is DGGITQSPKYLFRKEGQNVTLSCEQNLNHDAMYWYRQDPGQGLRLIYYSQIVNDFQKGDIAEGYSVSREKKESFPLTVTSAQKNPTAFYLCASSIGQFYGYTFGSGTRLTVV.

The rearrangement uses TRBV18 and TRBJ2-3; the match to TRBD2 covers 10 bases. Germline lookup yields CDR1 KGHSH and CDR2 LQKENI. The V gene end was trimmed by 4 bases and the J gene end by 1 base; junction bases not matched to a gene: 2. The CDR3 spans 15 residues. The CDR3 loop reads CASSRTSGGTDTQYF. In nucleotides, the CDR3 is TGTGCCAGCTCACGTACTAGCGGGGGCACAGATACGCAGTATTTT.

The chain employs TRBV4-1 and TRBJ1-2; 9 nucleotides line up with TRBD1. V shed 5 bases, J shed 2 bases, and the junction held 3 bases outside the gene matches. The CDR3 loop spans 14 amino acids. CDR1 and CDR2 from the germline V gene are MGHRA and YSYEKL. CDR3 sequence (DNA): TGCGCCAGCAGCTCCGGGACAGGGAACTATGGCTACACCTTC. Amino acid sequence: CASSSGTGNYGYTF.

The chain carries TRBV12-3 or TRBV12-4 and TRBJ1-1; D might be TRBD1 (5 bases). The V end was cut by 8 bases, the J end by 5 bases, with 15 bases between. This CDR3 has 13 amino acids. CDR3 bases: TGTGCCAGCTGGAAGGGGCGAGGAACTGAAGCTTTCTTT. It yields the protein CASWKGRGTEAFF.

The V call is TRBV20-1, the J call TRBJ2-7; D gene uncertain. V was trimmed by 2 bases and J by 4 bases, leaving 6 bases between them. CDR3 length: 11 amino acids. In germline, CDR1 is DFQATT, CDR2 SNEGSKA (reference sequence). CDR3 residues: CSARPSYEQYF. The CDR3 bases are TGCAGTGCTAGACCGAGTTACGAGCAGTACTTC.

This chain uses TRBV18 with TRBJ1-2; unclear D gene. V gave up 6 bases and J gave up 4 bases, with 12 bases separating them. The CDR3 is 13 residues long. Germline V CDR1 and CDR2: KGHSH, LQKENI. CDR3 sequence: CASSSEGGYGYTF. CDR3 nucleotide sequence: TGTGCCAGCTCGTCTGAAGGAGGCTATGGCTACACCTTC.

This sequence joins TRBV27 and TRBJ1-1; 8 bases are a match to TRBD1. The germline gives CDR1 MNHEY, CDR2 SMNVEV (reference sequence). The J segment lost 5 bases and the V segment lost 3 bases, leaving 5 bases of the junction unmatched. CDR3 size: 14 residues. The CDR3 coding sequence is TGTGCCAGCAGTTTGGGACAGGCAGGAACTGAAGCTTTCTTT. It is translated as CASSLGQAGTEAFF.

This clone has more than one count but fewer than ten. The genes are TRBV4-3 and TRBJ2-7, with D possibly being TRBD2 (6 bases). This CDR3 is built from 15 residues. Trimming took 0 bases from V and 3 from J, leaving 12 bases between them. CDR1 is LGHNA, CDR2 YSLEER, per germline. This chain's CDR3 is CASSQDLGLHYEQYF. The CDR3 DNA sequence: TGCGCCAGCAGCCAAGATTTGGGACTGCACTACGAGCAGTACTTC.

The gene calls are TRBV3-1 (or the pseudogene TRBV3-2) and TRBJ1-4; no definite D call. CDR3 length: 14 residues. Trimming stripped 0 bases from V and 8 bases from J, with 10 bases between. Per germline, CDR1 LGHDT and CDR2 YNNKEL (reference sequence). The CDR3 loop reads CASSQEEGREKLFF. The CDR3 coding sequence is TGTGCCAGCAGCCAAGAGGAAGGGAGGGAAAAACTGTTTTTT.

The chain recombines TRBV11-2 with TRBJ2-7, with D possibly matching TRBD2 (7 bases). Trimming left V 6 bases short and J 6 bases short, with 15 bases between. Germline V gene data show CDR1 as SGHAT and CDR2 as FQNNGV. The CDR3 sequence is 13 residues long. The CDR3 bases are TGTGCCAGCAGTGTGGGAGGGACAACCGAGCAGTACTTC. It encodes CASSVGGTTEQYF. Using reference TRBV11-2 and TRBJ2-7 for the parts outside the CDR3, the full variable domain is EAGVAQSPRYKIIEKRQSVAFWCNPISGHATLYWYQQILGQGPKLLIQFQNNGVVDDSQLPKDRFSAERLKGVDSTLKIQPAKLEDSAVYLCASSVGGTTEQYFGPGTRLTVT.

This chain joins TRBV15 and TRBJ2-2; 8 bases match TRBD2. The V gene's germline CDR1 is LNHNV and CDR2 YYDKDF (reference sequence). After removal of 1 base from V and 6 bases from J, the junction contained 10 bases not matched to a gene. The CDR3 has 17 amino acids. Here the CDR3 reads CATSRALGAGGAGELFF. The CDR3 DNA follows: TGTGCCACCAGCAGAGCTTTGGGGGCGGGGGGCGCCGGGGAGCTGTTTTTT.

V usage is TRBV28 and J usage is TRBJ1-1; the match to TRBD1 covers 8 bases. V dropped 6 bases and J dropped 1; count of bases not matched to a gene: 7. CDR1 and CDR2 (germline): MDHEN, SYDVKM. This CDR3 is 15 amino acids long. The CDR3 loop is CASSLGGQENTEAFF. The CDR3 nucleotides are TGTGCCAGCAGCCTAGGGGGACAGGAGAACACTGAAGCTTTCTTT.

This rearrangement joins TRBV3-1 (or the pseudogene TRBV3-2) to TRBJ1-2; 7 nucleotides align to TRBD1. The V and J ends lost 0 bases and 6 bases, in that order; junction bases with no gene match: 4. The CDR3 extends over 14 amino acids. CDR1 is LGHDT and CDR2 is YNNKEL in the germline V gene (reference sequence). CDR3 coding DNA: TGTGCCAGCAGCCAAGAGGGACAGTCACATGGCTACACCTTC. Its protein is CASSQEGQSHGYTF.

The chain carries TRBV6-2 or TRBV6-3 and TRBJ2-2, with D possibly TRBD1 on 5 matching bases. The V end was cut by 3 bases, the J end by 1 base, with 9 bases between. CDR3 size: 15 residues. Per the germline V gene, CDR1 is MNHEY and CDR2 is SVGEGT. The CDR3 DNA reads as TGTGCCAGCAGTTATGCCGGACAGAACACCGGGGAGCTGTTTTTT. This sequence encodes CASSYAGQNTGELFF.

The CDR3: CASSGNSNTEAFF. The DNA of the CDR3 is TGTGCCAGCAGTGGGAACAGTAATACTGAAGCTTTCTTT. This chain uses TRBV2 with TRBJ1-1; D is ambiguous. Germline V gene lookup returns CDR1 SNHLY and CDR2 FYNNEI. CDR3 size: 13 residues. V lost 4 bases to trimming and J lost 5 bases, with 11 bases between them.

The gene calls are TRBV5-5 and TRBJ1-1; D is undetermined. From germline, CDR1 is SGHKS and CDR2 YYEKEE (reference sequence). V lost 2 bases and J lost 0, with 14 bases in between. There are 16 residues in the CDR3. CDR3 region: CASSFHYTALNTEAFF. In nucleotides, the CDR3 is TGTGCCAGCAGCTTCCATTATACAGCCTTGAACACTGAAGCTTTCTTT.